Sequencing of this T cell receptor (beta chain) was carried out in a study of T cell responses to AZD1222 COVID-19 vaccine. Study information: Second doses were pooled across both intervals (about 4 or about 12 weeks).

As for this clone: Antigen specificity is unknown.

Trimming took 3 bases from V and 2 from J, leaving 15 bases between them. Germline V gene data show CDR1 as LGHDT and CDR2 as YNNKEL (reference sequence). This CDR3 has 16 amino acids. Broader study findings: Spike-specific TCR breadth and depth rose after two AZD1222 doses. Nearly half of spike-specific TCRs reportedly target variant regions that are unmutated in the B.1.351 and B.1.1.7 variants. Most donors were white British and more were female, and clonal diversity was possibly underestimated.

TCRdb keeps only in-frame clones here, not all; method: immunoSEQ multiplex PCR. This sample yields 130,000 or so clones, of which 89% are seen a single time; 5.5% to 7% belongs to the top ten. This sequence joins TRBV3-1 (or the pseudogene TRBV3-2) and TRBJ2-3; D may be TRBD2 (5 bases). Specimen: peripheral blood, collected on day 0 of AZD1222 vaccination. The clonotype originates from an adult in good health. The CDR3 DNA is TGTGCCAGCAGCCAGGGTTCAGAGCGGCTCACAGATACGCAGTATTTT. The encoded protein is CASSQGSERLTDTQYF.